This entry features one T cell receptor beta chain sequence. What it recognizes is unknown. This sample is part of a study of T cell responses to AZD1222 COVID-19 vaccine. Overall study results and limits: Donors were mostly white British, more females; clonal diversity possibly underestimated. Seropositive at baseline were only six AZD1222 recipients. Without day 14 samples, only post-peak T cell repertoires were studied. Spike was spanned by vaccine-associated CD4 TCRs, which were dominant at 160-218 and 743-854.

The table came from immunoSEQ multiplex PCR; TCRdb's copy has only in-frame clones and leaves some out. The table includes around 130,000 clones, 80% to 90% detected once. CDR3 length equals 14 residues. In germline, CDR1 is SNHLY, CDR2 FYNNEI. V lost 4 bases, J lost 6 bases, and 12 bases lay in between. The origin of this receptor is an adult in good health. This chain links TRBV2 with TRBJ2-2; the D call may be TRBD1 or TRBD2 (5 bases each). Sequencing used peripheral blood, obtained on day 0 of AZD1222 vaccination. As DNA, the CDR3 is TGTGCCAGCAGTGTCGAGGGGCTCGCCGGGGAGCTGTTTTTT. It is translated as CASSVEGLAGELFF.